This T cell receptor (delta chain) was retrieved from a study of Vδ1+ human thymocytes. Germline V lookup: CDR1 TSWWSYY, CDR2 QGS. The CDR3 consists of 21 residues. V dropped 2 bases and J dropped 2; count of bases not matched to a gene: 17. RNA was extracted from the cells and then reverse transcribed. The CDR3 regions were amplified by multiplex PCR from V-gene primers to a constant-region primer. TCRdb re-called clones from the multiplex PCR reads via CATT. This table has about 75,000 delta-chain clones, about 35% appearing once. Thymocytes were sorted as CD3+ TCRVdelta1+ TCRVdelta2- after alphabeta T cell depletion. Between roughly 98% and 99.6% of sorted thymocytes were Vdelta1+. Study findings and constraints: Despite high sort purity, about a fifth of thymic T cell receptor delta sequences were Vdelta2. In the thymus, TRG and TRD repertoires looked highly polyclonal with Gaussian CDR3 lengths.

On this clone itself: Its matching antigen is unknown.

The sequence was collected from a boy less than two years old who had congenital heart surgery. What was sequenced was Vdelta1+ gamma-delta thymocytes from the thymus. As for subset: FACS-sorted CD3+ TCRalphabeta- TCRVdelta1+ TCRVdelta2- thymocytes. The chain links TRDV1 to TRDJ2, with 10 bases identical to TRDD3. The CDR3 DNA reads TGTGCTCTTGGGGAAAGGGCGCTTCCAACTGGGGGATCCACCTTGACAGCACAACTCTTCTTT. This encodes CALGERALPTGGSTLTAQLFF.